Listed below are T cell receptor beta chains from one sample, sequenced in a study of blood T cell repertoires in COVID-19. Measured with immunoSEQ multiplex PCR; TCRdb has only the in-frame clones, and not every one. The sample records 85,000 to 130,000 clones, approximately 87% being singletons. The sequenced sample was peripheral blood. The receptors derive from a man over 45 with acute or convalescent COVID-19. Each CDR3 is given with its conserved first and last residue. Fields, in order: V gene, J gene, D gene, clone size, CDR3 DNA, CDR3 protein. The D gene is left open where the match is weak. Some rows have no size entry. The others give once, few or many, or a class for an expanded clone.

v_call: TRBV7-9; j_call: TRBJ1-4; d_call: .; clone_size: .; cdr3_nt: TGTGCCAGCAGTCCTACGGTGGGGGCAAAACTGTTTTTT; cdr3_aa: CASSPTVGAKLFF
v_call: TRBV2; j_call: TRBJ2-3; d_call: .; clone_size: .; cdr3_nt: TGTGCCAGCGTCCTTACTAGTCCAGATACGCAGTATTTT; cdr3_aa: CASVLTSPDTQYF
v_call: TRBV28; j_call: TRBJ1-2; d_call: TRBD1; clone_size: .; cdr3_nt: TGTGCCAGCAGTCCAATACAGGGGATTGTGTATGGCTACACCTTC; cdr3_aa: CASSPIQGIVYGYTF
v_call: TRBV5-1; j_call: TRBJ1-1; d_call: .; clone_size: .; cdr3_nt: TGCGCCAGCAGCTTGGAATTCATGAACACTGAAGCTTTCTTT; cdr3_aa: CASSLEFMNTEAFF
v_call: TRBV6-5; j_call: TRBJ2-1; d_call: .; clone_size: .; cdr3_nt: TGTGCCAGCAGCTACGGAGGGCCCGTCCTTGAGCAGTTCTTC; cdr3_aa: CASSYGGPVLEQFF
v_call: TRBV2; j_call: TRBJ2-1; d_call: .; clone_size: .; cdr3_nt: TGTGCCAGCATCTGGGGGGGGCGCGATGAGCAGTTCTTC; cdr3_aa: CASIWGGRDEQFF
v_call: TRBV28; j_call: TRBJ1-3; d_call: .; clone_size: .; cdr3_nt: TGTGCCAGCAGTTCTCCGTACAGCTCTGGAAACACCATATATTTT; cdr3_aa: CASSSPYSSGNTIYF
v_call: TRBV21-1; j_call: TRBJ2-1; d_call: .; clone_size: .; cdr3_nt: TGTGCCAGCAGCAAAGATGAAACGGATGAGCAGTTCTTC; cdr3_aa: CASSKDETDEQFF
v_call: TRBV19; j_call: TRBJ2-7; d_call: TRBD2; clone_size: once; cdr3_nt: TGTGCCAGTAGTACCCTCGGGGGGGGAGGATTAGCAGTCGAGCAGTACTTC; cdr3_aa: CASSTLGGGGLAVEQYF
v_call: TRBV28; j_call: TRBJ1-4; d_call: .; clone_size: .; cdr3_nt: TGTGCCAGCAGTTCAGGGAATAATGAAAAACTGTTTTTT; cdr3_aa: CASSSGNNEKLFF
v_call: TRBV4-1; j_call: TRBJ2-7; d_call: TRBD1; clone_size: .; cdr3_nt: TGCGCCAGCAGCCCTTGGGGACAGGGACACGAGCAGTACTTC; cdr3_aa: CASSPWGQGHEQYF
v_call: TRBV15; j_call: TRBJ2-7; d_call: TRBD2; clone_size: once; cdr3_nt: TGTGCCACCAGCAGACACCCCAGGGAGGGCATGGGGGAGCAGTACTTC; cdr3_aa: CATSRHPREGMGEQYF
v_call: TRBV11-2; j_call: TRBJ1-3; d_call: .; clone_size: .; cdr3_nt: TGTGCCAGCAGCTTAACAGAGCCTGGTTCTGGAAACACCATATATTTT; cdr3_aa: CASSLTEPGSGNTIYF
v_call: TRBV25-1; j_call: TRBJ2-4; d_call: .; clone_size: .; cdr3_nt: TGTGCCAGCAGTGTAAGGGGGGCCAAAAACATTCAGTACTTC; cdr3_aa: CASSVRGAKNIQYF
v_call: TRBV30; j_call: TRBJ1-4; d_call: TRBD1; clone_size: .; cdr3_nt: TGTGCCTGGTCGACAGGGAAAAATGAAAAACTGTTTTTT; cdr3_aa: CAWSTGKNEKLFF
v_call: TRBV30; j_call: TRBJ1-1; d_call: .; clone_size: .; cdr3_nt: TGTGCCTGGAATGAGGGTTTCACTGAAGCTTTCTTT; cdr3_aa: CAWNEGFTEAFF
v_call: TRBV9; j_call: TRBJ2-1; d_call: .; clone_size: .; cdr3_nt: TGTGCCAGCAGCCTCTACAATGAGCAGTTCTTC; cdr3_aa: CASSLYNEQFF
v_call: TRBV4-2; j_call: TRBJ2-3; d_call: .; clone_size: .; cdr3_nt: TGTGCCAGCAGCCAAGAATCCGGTTTCTCTGATACGCAGTATTTT; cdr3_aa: CASSQESGFSDTQYF
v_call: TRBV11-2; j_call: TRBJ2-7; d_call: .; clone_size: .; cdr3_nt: TGTGCCAGCAGCTTAGGTGCGGTCTACGGGCAGTACTTC; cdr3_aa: CASSLGAVYGQYF
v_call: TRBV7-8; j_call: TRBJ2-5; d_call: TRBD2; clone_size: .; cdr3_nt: TGTGCCAGCAGCTTTTCCGGGACTACCAGAGAGACCCAGTACTTC; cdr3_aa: CASSFSGTTRETQYF
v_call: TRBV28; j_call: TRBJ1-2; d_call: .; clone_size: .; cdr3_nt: TGTGCCAGCAGTTCCAGGGTATCGGATGGCTACACCTTC; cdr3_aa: CASSSRVSDGYTF
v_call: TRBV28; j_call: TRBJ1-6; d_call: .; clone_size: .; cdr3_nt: TGTGCCAGCAGTAGCAGGGGATTCGTCCACTTT; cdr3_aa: CASSSRGFVHF
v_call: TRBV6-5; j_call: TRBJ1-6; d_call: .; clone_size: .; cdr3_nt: TGTGCCGCCGCAGTCTATAATTCACCCCTCCACTTT; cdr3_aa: CAAAVYNSPLHF
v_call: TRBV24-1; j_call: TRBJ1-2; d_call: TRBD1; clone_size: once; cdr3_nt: TGTGCCACCAGTGATCCGGGACAGGGTAACTATGGCTACACCTTC; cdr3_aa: CATSDPGQGNYGYTF
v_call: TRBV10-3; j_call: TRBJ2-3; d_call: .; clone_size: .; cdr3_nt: TGTGCCATCAAACTAGAAGTTGGCACAGATACGCAGTATTTT; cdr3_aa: CAIKLEVGTDTQYF
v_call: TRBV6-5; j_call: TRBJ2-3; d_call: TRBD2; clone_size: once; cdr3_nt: TGTGCCAGCAGGATAGCGGGAGTTTGGGCAGATACGCAGTATTTT; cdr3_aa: CASRIAGVWADTQYF
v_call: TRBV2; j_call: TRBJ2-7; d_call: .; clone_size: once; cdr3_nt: TGTGCCAGCAGCCAGGGATTTTCTAGGGGCGAGCAGTACTTC; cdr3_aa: CASSQGFSRGEQYF
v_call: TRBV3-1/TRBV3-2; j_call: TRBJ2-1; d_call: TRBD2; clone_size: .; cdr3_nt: TGTGCCAGCAGCCAAGATGGGCTAGCGGGAGTGAATGAGCAGTTCTTC; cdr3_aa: CASSQDGLAGVNEQFF
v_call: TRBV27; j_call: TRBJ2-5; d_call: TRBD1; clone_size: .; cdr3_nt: TGTGCCAGTTCCCAGGGGGACCAAGAGACCCAGTACTTC; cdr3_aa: CASSQGDQETQYF